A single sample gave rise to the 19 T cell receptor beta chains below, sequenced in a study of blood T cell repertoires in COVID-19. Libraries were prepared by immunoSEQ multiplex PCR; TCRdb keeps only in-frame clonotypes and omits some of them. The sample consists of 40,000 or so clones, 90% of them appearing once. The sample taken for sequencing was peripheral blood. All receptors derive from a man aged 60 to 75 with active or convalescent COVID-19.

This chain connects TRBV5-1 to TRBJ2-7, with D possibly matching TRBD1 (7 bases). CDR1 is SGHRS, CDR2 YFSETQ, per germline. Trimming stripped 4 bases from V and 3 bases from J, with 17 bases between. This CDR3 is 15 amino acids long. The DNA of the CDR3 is TGCGCCAGCAGCGGAGGCGGGACAGCATTCTACGAGCAGTACTTC. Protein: CASSGGGTAFYEQYF.

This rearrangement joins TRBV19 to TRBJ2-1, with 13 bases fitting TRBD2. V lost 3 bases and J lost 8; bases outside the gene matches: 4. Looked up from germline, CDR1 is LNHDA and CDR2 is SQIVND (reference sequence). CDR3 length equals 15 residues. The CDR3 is CASSIWTSGRDEQFF. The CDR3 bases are TGTGCCAGTAGTATCTGGACTAGCGGGAGAGATGAGCAGTTCTTC. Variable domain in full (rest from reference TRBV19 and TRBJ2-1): DGGITQSPKYLFRKEGQNVTLSCEQNLNHDAMYWYRQDPGQGLRLIYYSQIVNDFQKGDIAEGYSVSREKKESFPLTVTSAQKNPTAFYLCASSIWTSGRDEQFFGPGTRLTVL.

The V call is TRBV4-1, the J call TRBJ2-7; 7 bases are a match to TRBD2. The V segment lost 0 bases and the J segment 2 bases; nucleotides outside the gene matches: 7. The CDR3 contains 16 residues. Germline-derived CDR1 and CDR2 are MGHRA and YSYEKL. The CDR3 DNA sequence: TGCGCCAGCAGCCAAGATCTGGGGGGGAGGGCCTACGAGCAGTACTTC. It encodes CASSQDLGGRAYEQYF.

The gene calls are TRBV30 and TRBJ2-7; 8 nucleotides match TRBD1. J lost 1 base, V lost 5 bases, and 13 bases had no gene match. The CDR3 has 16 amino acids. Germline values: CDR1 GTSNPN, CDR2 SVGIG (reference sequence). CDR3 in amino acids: CAWGPPYRGFSYEQYF. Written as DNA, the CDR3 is TGTGCCTGGGGGCCCCCTTACAGGGGGTTTTCCTACGAGCAGTACTTC.

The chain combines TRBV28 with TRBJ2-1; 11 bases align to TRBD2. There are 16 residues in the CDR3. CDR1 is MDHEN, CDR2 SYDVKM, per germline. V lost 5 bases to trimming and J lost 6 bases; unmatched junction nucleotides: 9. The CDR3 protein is CASSIRSSGRFNEQFF. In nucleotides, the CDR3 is TGTGCCAGCAGTATAAGATCTAGCGGGAGGTTCAATGAGCAGTTCTTC.

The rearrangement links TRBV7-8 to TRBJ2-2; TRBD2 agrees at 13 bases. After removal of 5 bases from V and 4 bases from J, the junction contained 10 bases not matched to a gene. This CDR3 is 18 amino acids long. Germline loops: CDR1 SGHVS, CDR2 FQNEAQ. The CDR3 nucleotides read TGTGCCAGCAGCCCAGGACTAGCGGGAGTACGTGGCACCGGGGAGCTGTTTTTT. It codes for CASSPGLAGVRGTGELFF. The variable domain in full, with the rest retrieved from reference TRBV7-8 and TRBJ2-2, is GAGVSQSPRYKVAKRGQDVALRCDPISGHVSLFWYQQALGQGPEFLTYFQNEAQLDKSGLPSDRFFAERPEGSVSTLKIQRTQQEDSAVYLCASSPGLAGVRGTGELFFGEGSRLTVL.

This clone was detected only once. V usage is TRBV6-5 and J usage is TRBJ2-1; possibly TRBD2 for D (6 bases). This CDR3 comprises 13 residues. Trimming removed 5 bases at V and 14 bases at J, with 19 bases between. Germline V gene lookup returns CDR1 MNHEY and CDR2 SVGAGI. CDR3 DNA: TGTGCCAGCAGTAATCCGTCCGGGGGTGGGAAGTTCTTC. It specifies CASSNPSGGGKFF.

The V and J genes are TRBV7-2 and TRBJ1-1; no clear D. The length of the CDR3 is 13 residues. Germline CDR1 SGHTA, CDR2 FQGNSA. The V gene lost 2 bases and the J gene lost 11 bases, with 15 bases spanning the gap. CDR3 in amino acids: CASSLPLQPGAFF. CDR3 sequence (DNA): TGTGCCAGCAGCTTACCTCTTCAACCGGGGGCTTTCTTT.

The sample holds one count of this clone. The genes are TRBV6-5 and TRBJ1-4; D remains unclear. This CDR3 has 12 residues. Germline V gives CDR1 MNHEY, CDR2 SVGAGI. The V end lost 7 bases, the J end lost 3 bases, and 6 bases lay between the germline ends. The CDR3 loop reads CASTIANEKLFF. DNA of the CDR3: TGTGCCAGCACTATCGCTAATGAAAAACTGTTTTTT.

This chain's CDR3 is CASSFNSGANVLTF. CDR3 DNA: TGTGCCAGCAGTTTTAACTCTGGGGCCAACGTCCTGACTTTC. The V gene is TRBV28, the J gene TRBJ2-6; D not resolved. CDR1 and CDR2 (germline): MDHEN, SYDVKM. This CDR3 has 14 residues. Trimming left V 3 bases short and J 0 bases short, with 3 bases between. The entire variable domain, with the rest obtained from reference TRBV28 and TRBJ2-6, is as follows: DVKVTQSSRYLVKRTGEKVFLECVQDMDHENMFWYRQDPGLGLRLIYFSYDVKMKEKGDIPEGYSVSREKKERFSLILESASTNQTSMYLCASSFNSGANVLTFGAGSRLTVL.

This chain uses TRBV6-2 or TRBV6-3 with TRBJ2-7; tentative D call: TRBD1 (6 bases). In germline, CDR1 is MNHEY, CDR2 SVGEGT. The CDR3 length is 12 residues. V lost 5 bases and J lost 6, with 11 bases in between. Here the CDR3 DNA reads TGTGCCAGCAGTCCACAGGGTCGCGAGCAGTACTTC. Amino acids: CASSPQGREQYF.

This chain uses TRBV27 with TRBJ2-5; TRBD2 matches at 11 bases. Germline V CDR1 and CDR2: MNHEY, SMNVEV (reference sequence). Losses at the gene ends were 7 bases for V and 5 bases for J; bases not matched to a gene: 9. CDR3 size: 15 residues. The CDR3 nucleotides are TGTGCCAGCAAGTCGGGACTAGCGGACTGGGAGACCCAGTACTTC. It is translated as CASKSGLADWETQYF.

The CDR3 DNA reads TGTGCCAGCAGCTTGGGAGGTGTGGGTGAGCAGTTCTTC. Protein sequence: CASSLGGVGEQFF. The V gene is TRBV5-5, the J gene TRBJ2-1; D gene unclear. The CDR3 is 13 residues long. Trimming removed 0 bases at V and 9 bases at J, with 10 bases between. Germline V lookup: CDR1 SGHKS, CDR2 YYEKEE (reference sequence).

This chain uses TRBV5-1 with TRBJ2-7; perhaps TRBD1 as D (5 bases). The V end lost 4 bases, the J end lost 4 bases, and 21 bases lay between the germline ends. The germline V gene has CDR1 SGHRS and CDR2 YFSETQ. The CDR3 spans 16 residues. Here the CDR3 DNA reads TGCGCCAGCAGCCCAGATGGGGCCCTGTTCAGGTACGAGCAGTACTTC. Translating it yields CASSPDGALFRYEQYF.

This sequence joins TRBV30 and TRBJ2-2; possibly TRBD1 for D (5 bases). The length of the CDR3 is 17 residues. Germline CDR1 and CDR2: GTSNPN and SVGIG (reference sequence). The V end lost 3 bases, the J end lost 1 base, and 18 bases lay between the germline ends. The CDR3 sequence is CAWSVVLTQGNTGELFF. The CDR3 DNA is TGTGCCTGGAGCGTTGTCCTGACGCAGGGGAACACCGGGGAGCTGTTTTTT.

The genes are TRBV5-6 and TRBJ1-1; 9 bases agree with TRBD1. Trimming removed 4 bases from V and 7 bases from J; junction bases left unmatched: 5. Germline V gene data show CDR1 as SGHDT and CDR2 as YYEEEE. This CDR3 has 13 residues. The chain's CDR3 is CASSPDRGNEAFF. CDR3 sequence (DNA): TGTGCCAGCAGCCCAGACAGGGGGAATGAAGCTTTCTTT.

In DNA form, the CDR3 reads TGCGCCAGCAGACTAGCGGGAACTAGCACAGATACGCAGTATTTT. Translated, it gives CASRLAGTSTDTQYF. The chain recombines TRBV5-1 with TRBJ2-3, with TRBD2 matching 10 bases. Germline V gene data show CDR1 as SGHRS and CDR2 as YFSETQ. The V and J ends lost 5 bases and 0 bases, in that order; junction bases with no gene match: 3. The CDR3 has 15 residues. The full variable domain, rest sourced from reference TRBV5-1 and TRBJ2-3, is KAGVTQTPRYLIKTRGQQVTLSCSPISGHRSVSWYQQTPGQGLQFLFEYFSETQRNKGNFPGRFSGRQFSNSRSEMNVSTLELGDSALYLCASRLAGTSTDTQYFGPGTRLTVL.

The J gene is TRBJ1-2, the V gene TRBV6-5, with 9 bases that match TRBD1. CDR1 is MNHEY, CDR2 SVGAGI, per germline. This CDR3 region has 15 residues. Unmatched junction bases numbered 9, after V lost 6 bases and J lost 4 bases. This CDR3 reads CASRTVQGAGYGYTF. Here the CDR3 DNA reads TGTGCCAGCAGAACCGTACAGGGGGCCGGCTATGGCTACACCTTC.

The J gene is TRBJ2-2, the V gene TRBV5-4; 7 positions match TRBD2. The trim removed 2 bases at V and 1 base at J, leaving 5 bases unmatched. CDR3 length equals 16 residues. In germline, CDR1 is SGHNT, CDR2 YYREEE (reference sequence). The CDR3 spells CASSFGLAENTGELFF. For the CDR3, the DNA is TGTGCCAGCAGCTTTGGTCTAGCGGAGAACACCGGGGAGCTGTTTTTT.